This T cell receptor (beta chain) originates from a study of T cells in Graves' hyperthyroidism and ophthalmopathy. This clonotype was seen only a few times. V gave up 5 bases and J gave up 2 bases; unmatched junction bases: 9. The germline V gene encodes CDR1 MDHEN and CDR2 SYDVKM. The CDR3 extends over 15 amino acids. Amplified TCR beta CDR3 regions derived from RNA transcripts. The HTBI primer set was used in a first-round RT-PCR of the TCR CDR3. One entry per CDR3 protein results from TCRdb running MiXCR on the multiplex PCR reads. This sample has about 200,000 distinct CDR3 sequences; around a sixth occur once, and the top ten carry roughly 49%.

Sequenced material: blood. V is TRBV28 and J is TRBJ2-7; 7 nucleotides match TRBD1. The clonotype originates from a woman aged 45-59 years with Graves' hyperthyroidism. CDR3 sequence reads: CASSVATGRAYEQYF. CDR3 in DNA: TGTGCCAGCAGTGTAGCGACAGGGAGAGCCTACGAGCAGTACTTC.